The clone carrying this TCR beta chain was detected a few times. As yet, its antigen is unknown. This sample was included in a study of beta chain features in type 1 diabetes. Findings and caveats of the study: Any HLA type influence on TCRB rearrangement was left unresolved here.

CDR3 length: 12 residues. With 8 bases removed from V and 3 bases from J, the gap between germline ends came to 11 bases. CDR1 and CDR2 (germline): MNHEY, SMNVEV (reference sequence). Since all of the isolated RNA was reverse transcribed, expressed TCRB transcripts were what got sequenced. Using immunoSEQ multiplex PCR, the repertoire was profiled, and TCRdb retains in-frame clones only, with some absent. Here the sample spans under 450,000 clones, around 13% being singletons. Sequencing was carried out using naive CD4+ T cells from blood. This rearrangement joins TRBV27 to TRBJ2-7; no firm D call. This clonotype originated in a man under 40 in good health. The CDR3 is CASGRTLYEQYF. The CDR3 bases are TGTGCCAGCGGCCGAACCCTCTACGAGCAGTACTTC.